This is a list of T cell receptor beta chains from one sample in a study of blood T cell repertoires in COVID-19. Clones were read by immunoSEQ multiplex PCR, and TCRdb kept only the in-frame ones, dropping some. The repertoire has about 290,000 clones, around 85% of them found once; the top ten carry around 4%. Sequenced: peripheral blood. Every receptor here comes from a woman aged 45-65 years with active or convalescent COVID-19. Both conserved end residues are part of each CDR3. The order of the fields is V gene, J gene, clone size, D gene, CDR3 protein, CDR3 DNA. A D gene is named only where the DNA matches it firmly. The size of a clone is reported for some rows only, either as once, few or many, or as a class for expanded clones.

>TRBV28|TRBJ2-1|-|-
CASSFSRSWEQFF
TGTGCCAGCAGTTTTTCCAGGTCGTGGGAGCAGTTCTTC
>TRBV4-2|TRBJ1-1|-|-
CASSLSSGNTEAFF
TGTGCCAGCAGCCTGTCGTCGGGGAACACTGAAGCTTTCTTT
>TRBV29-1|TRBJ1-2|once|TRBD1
CSVVADRGLHGYTF
TGCAGCGTTGTCGCCGACAGGGGGCTACATGGCTACACCTTC
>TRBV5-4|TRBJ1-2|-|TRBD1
CASSFLGGGTVYGYTF
TGTGCCAGCAGCTTTCTTGGAGGGGGGACAGTGTATGGCTACACCTTC
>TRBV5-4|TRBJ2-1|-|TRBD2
CASSLFPSGKGNEQFF
TGTGCCAGCAGCTTGTTTCCTAGCGGAAAGGGGAATGAGCAGTTCTTC
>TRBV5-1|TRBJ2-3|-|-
CASSQDRRITDTQYF
TGCGCCAGCAGCCAAGATCGCAGGATCACAGATACGCAGTATTTT
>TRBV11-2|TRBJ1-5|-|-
CASSPGRGAGGNQPQHF
TGTGCCAGCAGCCCCGGCCGGGGGGCAGGGGGCAATCAGCCCCAGCATTTT
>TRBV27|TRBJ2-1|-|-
CATSGVINNEQFF
TGTGCCACCTCCGGGGTTATTAACAATGAGCAGTTCTTC
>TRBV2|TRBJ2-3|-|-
CASRTAEGTDTQYF
TGTGCCAGCAGAACAGCGGAAGGCACAGATACGCAGTATTTT
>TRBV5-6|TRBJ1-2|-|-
CASSLNSGNYGYTF
TGTGCCAGCAGCTTGAATTCAGGGAACTATGGCTACACCTTC
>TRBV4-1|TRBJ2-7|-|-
CASNEASLWLEQYF
TGCGCCAGCAACGAGGCTAGCCTCTGGTTAGAGCAGTACTTC
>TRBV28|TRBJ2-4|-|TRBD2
CASSRTPPSGFKNIQYF
TGTGCCAGCAGCCGAACACCTCCTAGCGGCTTCAAAAACATTCAGTACTTC
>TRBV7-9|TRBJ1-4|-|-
CASSATDGEKLFF
TGTGCCAGCAGCGCGACAGATGGGGAAAAACTGTTTTTT
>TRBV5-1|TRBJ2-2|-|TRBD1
CASSFSTGATGELFF
TGCGCCAGCAGCTTCTCGACAGGGGCGACCGGGGAGCTGTTTTTT
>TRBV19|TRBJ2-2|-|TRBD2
CASSNPTAGDTGELFF
TGTGCCAGTAGTAACCCTACGGCGGGAGACACCGGGGAGCTGTTTTTT
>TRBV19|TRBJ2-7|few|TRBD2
CASRLAGGTTYEQYF
TGTGCCAGTAGGCTAGCGGGAGGGACGACCTACGAGCAGTACTTC
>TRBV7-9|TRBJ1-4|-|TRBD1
CASSWDRGFEKLFF
TGTGCCAGCAGCTGGGACAGGGGATTTGAAAAACTGTTTTTT
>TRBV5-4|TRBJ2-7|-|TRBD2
CASSRTSGPSYEQYF
TGTGCCAGCAGCCGTACTAGCGGACCATCCTACGAGCAGTACTTC
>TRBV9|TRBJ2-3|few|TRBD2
CASSVDPPGLATDTQYF
TGTGCCAGCAGCGTAGACCCCCCGGGACTAGCCACAGATACGCAGTATTTT
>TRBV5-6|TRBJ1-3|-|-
CASSGDLGNTIYF
TGTGCCAGCAGCGGGGACTTGGGAAACACCATATATTTT
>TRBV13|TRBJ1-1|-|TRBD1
CASSPRQGSVLAFF
TGTGCCAGCAGCCCCCGACAGGGTTCGGTACTGGCTTTCTTT
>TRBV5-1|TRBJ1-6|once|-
CASSLAPTVRSPLHF
TGCGCCAGCAGCTTGGCCCCGACAGTGAGATCACCCCTCCACTTT
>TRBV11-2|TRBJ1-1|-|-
CASNFYGRNTEAFF
TGTGCCAGCAACTTCTACGGGAGGAACACTGAAGCTTTCTTT
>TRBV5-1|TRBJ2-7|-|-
CASSLGGPLDEQYF
TGCGCCAGCAGCTTAGGAGGGCCCTTGGACGAGCAGTACTTC
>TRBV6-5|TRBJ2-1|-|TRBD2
CASRLAGANEQFF
TGTGCCAGCAGACTAGCGGGAGCCAATGAGCAGTTCTTC
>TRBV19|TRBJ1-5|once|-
CASSPSQNQPQHF
TGTGCCAGTAGCCCATCCCAAAATCAGCCCCAGCATTTT
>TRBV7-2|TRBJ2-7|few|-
CASSLDATAIRQWF
TGTGCCAGCAGCTTAGACGCGACGGCAATAAGACAATGGTTC
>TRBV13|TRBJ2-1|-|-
CASRVSGDEQFF
TGTGCCAGCAGAGTCTCAGGGGATGAGCAGTTCTTC
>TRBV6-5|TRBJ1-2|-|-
CASSGTLVVYGYTF
TGTGCCAGCAGCGGGACACTGGTTGTCTATGGCTACACCTTC
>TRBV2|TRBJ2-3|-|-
CASSVQGGPTDTQYF
TGTGCCAGCAGTGTTCAGGGGGGCCCCACAGATACGCAGTATTTT
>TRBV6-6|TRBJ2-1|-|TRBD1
CASGPGGDEQFF
TGTGCCAGCGGCCCAGGGGGTGATGAGCAGTTCTTC
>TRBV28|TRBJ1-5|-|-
CASSFGQASNQPQHF
TGTGCCAGCAGTTTTGGACAAGCGAGCAATCAGCCCCAGCATTTT
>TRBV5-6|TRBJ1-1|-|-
CASSFAGFTEAFF
TGTGCCAGCAGCTTCGCGGGATTCACTGAAGCTTTCTTT
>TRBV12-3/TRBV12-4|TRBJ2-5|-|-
CASSPQRETQYF
TGTGCCAGCAGCCCTCAGCGGGAGACCCAGTACTTC
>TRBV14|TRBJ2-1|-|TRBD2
CASSQEEPGLARYNEQFF
TGTGCCAGCAGCCAAGAGGAACCGGGACTAGCGAGGTACAATGAGCAGTTCTTC
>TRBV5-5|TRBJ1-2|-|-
CASSLGLQGRGYGYTF
TGTGCCAGCAGCTTGGGACTACAGGGACGGGGCTATGGCTACACCTTC
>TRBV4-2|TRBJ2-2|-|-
CASSQAEGGGHGELFF
TGTGCCAGCAGCCAAGCAGAGGGGGGAGGGCACGGGGAGCTGTTTTTT
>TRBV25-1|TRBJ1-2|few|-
CASSHGSYGYTF
TGTGCCAGCAGTCACGGTAGCTATGGCTACACCTTC
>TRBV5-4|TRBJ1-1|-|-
CASSLGDNTEAFF
TGTGCCAGCAGCTTAGGAGATAACACTGAAGCTTTCTTT
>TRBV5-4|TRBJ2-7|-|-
CASSPAGLPNGEQYF
TGTGCCAGCAGCCCCGCGGGACTCCCGAATGGCGAGCAGTACTTC
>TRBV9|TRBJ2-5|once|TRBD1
CASSRLPGQSKETQYF
TGTGCCAGCAGCAGGTTACCGGGACAGTCCAAAGAGACCCAGTACTTC
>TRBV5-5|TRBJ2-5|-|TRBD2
CASSLRAGGGETQYF
TGTGCCAGCAGCTTACGAGCGGGAGGGGGCGAGACCCAGTACTTC
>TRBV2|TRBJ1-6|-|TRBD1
CASTTGQGPNSPLHF
TGTGCCAGCACAACAGGACAGGGCCCAAATTCACCCCTCCACTTT
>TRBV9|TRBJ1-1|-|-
CASSPPGIRTEAFF
TGTGCCAGCAGCCCCCCCGGGATACGCACTGAAGCTTTCTTT
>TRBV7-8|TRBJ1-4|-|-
CASSLEFGAGKKLFF
TGTGCCAGCAGCTTAGAATTTGGGGCAGGGAAAAAACTGTTTTTT
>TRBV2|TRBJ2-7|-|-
CATAITKSGEQYF
TGTGCCACCGCAATAACAAAGTCGGGTGAGCAGTACTTC
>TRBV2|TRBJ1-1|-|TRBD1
CASTGDRVGNTEAFF
TGTGCCAGCACCGGGGACAGGGTAGGAAACACTGAAGCTTTCTTT
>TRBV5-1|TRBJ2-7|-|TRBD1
CASSWGQGAGNEQYF
TGCGCCAGCAGCTGGGGACAGGGGGCTGGTAACGAGCAGTACTTC
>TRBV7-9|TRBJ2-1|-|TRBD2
CASSPRGETSGRAPNEQFF
TGTGCCAGCAGCCCGAGGGGGGAGACTAGCGGGAGGGCCCCCAATGAGCAGTTCTTC